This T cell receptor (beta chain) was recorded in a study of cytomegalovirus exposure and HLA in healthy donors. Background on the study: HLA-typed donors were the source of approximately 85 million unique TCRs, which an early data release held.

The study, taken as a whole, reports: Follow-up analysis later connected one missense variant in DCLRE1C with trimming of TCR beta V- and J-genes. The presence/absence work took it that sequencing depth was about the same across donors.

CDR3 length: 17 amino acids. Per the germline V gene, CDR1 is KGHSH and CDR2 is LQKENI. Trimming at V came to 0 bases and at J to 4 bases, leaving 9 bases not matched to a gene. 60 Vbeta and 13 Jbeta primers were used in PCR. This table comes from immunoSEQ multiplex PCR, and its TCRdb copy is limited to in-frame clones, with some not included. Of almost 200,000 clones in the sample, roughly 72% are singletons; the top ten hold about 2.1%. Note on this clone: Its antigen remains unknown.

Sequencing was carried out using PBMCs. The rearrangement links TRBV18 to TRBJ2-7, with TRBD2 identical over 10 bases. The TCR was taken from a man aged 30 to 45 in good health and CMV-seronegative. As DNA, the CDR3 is TGTGCCAGCTCACCACCGAGCTCTAGCGGGAGACATTACGAGCAGTACTTC. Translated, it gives CASSPPSSSGRHYEQYF.